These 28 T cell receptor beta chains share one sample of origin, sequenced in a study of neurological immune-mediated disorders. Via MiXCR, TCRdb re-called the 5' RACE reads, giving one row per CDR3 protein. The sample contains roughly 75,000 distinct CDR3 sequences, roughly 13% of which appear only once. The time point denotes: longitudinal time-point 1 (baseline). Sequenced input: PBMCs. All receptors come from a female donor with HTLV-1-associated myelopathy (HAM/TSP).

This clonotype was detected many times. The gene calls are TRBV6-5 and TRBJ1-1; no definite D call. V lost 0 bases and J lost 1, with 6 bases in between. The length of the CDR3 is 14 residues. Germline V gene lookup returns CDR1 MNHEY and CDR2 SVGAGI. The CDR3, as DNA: TGTGCCAGCAGTTACTCAGAGGGGAACACTGAAGCTTTCTTT. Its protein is CASSYSEGNTEAFF.

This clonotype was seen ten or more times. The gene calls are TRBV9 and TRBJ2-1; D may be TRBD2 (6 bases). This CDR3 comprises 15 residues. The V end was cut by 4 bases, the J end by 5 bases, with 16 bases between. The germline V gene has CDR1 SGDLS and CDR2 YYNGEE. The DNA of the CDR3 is TGTGCCAGCAGCTCCTCTGGGGGGTCTCACAATGAGCAGTTCTTC. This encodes CASSSSGGSHNEQFF.

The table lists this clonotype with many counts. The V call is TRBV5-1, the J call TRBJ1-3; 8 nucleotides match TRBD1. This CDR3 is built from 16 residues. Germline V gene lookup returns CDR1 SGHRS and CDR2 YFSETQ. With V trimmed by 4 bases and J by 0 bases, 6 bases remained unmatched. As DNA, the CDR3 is TGCGCCAGCAGCGTACAGGGGGTGCTCTCTGGAAACACCATATATTTT. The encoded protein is CASSVQGVLSGNTIYF. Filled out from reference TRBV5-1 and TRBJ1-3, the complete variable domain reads KAGVTQTPRYLIKTRGQQVTLSCSPISGHRSVSWYQQTPGQGLQFLFEYFSETQRNKGNFPGRFSGRQFSNSRSEMNVSTLELGDSALYLCASSVQGVLSGNTIYFGEGSWLTVV.

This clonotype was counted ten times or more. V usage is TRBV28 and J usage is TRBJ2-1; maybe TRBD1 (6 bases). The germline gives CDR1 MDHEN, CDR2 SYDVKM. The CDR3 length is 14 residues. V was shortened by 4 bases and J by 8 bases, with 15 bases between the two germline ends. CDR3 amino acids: CASSWTRGQDEQFF. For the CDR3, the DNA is TGTGCCAGCAGTTGGACTCGGGGACAAGATGAGCAGTTCTTC.

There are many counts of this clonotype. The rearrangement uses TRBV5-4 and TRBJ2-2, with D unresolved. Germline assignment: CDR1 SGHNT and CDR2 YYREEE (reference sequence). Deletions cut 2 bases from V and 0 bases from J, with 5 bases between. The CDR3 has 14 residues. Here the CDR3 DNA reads TGTGCCAGCAGCTTTTGGACGAACACCGGGGAGCTGTTTTTT. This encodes CASSFWTNTGELFF.

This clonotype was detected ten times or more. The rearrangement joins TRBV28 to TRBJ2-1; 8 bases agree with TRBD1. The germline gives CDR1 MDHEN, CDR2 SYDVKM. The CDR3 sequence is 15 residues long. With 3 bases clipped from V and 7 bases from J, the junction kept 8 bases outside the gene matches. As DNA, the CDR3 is TGTGCCAGCAGTTTCTCGTCAGGGGGCCGGAATGAGCAGTTCTTC. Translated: CASSFSSGGRNEQFF. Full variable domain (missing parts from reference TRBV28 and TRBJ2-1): DVKVTQSSRYLVKRTGEKVFLECVQDMDHENMFWYRQDPGLGLRLIYFSYDVKMKEKGDIPEGYSVSREKKERFSLILESASTNQTSMYLCASSFSSGGRNEQFFGPGTRLTVL.

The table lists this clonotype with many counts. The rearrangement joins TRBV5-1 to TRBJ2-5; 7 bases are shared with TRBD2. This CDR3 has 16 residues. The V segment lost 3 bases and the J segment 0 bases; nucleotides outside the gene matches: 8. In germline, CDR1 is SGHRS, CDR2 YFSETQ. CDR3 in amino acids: CASSSVGGKYQETQYF. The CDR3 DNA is TGCGCCAGCAGCTCGGTGGGGGGGAAGTACCAAGAGACCCAGTACTTC.

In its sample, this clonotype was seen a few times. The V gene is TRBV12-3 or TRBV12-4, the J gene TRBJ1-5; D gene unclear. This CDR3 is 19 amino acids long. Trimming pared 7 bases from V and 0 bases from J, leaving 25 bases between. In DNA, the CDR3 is TGTGCCAGCAAGCTATCCGGGAGACCTATTGCCTATAGCAATCAGCCCCAGCATTTT. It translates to CASKLSGRPIAYSNQPQHF.

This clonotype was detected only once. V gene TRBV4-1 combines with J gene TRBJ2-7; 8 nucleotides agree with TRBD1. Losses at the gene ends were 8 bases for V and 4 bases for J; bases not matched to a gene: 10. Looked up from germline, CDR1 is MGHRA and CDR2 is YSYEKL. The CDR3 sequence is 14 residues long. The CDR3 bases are TGCGCCAGCGCTCCCTGGACAGGGTTATACGAGCAGTACTTC. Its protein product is CASAPWTGLYEQYF.

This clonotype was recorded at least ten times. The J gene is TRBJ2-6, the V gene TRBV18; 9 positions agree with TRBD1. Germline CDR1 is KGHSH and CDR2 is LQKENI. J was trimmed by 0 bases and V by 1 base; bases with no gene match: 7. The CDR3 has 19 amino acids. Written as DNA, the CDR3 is TGTGCCAGCTCACCACGTCCCGGGACAGGGATCTCTGGGGCCAACGTCCTGACTTTC. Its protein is CASSPRPGTGISGANVLTF.

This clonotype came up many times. CDR3: CASSFSGTSNEQFF. CDR3 nucleotides: TGCGCCAGCAGCTTCTCGGGAACCTCAAATGAGCAGTTCTTC. The rearrangement links TRBV5-1 to TRBJ2-1; a possible D gene is TRBD2 (5 bases). The germline V gene has CDR1 SGHRS and CDR2 YFSETQ. This CDR3 is 14 amino acids long. V lost 2 bases, J lost 7 bases, and 13 bases lay in between.

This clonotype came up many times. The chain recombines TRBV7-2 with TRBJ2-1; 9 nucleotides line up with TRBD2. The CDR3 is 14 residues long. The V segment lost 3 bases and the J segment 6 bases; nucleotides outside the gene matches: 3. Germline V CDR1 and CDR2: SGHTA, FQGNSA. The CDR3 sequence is CASSFGTSSNEQFF. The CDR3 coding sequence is TGTGCCAGCAGCTTTGGGACTAGCTCCAATGAGCAGTTCTTC.

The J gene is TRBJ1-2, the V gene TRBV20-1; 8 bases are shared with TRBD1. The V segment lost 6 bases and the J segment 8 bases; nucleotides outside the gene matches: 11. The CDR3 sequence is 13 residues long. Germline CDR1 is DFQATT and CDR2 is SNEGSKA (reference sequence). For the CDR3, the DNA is TGCAGTGCCCCCCTGACAGGGGTTGGAGGCTACACCTTC. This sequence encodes CSAPLTGVGGYTF.

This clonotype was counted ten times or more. The chain's CDR3 is CASTMGRGNTIYF. The CDR3, as DNA: TGTGCCAGTACCATGGGGAGGGGAAACACCATATATTTT. V gene TRBV28 combines with J gene TRBJ1-3; no clear D. Germline CDR1 reads MDHEN; CDR2 reads SYDVKM. Trimming stripped 9 bases from V and 4 bases from J, with 13 bases between. The CDR3 extends over 13 amino acids.

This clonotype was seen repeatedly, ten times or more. The CDR3 coding sequence is TGCGCCAGCAGCTTGGACGCAGGGAACTATGGCTACACCTTC. Translated, it gives CASSLDAGNYGYTF. J is TRBJ1-2 and V is TRBV5-1; D is possibly TRBD1 (5 bases). Germline V gene data show CDR1 as SGHRS and CDR2 as YFSETQ. The V end was cut by 0 bases, the J end by 2 bases, with 8 bases between. CDR3 length equals 14 residues.

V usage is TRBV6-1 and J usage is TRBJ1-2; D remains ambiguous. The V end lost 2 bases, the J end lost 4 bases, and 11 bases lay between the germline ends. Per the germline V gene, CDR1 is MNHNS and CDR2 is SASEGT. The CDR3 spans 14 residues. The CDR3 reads CASSESGRRYGYTF. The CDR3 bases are TGTGCCAGCAGTGAATCGGGTCGCCGCTATGGCTACACCTTC.

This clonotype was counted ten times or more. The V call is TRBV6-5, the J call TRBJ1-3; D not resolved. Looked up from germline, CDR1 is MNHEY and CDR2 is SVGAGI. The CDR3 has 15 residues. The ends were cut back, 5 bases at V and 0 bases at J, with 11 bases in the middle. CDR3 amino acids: CASSPRVYSGNTIYF. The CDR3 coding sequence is TGTGCCAGCAGTCCTCGGGTCTACTCTGGAAACACCATATATTTT.

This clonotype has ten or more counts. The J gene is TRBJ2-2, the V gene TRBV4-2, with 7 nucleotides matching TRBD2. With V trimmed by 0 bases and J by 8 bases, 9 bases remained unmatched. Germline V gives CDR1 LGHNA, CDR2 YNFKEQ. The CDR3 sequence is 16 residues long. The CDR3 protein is CASSQDQAGEDGELFF. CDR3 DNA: TGTGCCAGCAGCCAAGATCAGGCGGGGGAGGATGGGGAGCTGTTTTTT.

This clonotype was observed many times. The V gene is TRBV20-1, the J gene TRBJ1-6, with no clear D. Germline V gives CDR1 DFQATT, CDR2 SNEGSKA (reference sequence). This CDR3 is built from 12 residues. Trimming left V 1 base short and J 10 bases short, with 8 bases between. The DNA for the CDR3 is TGCAGTGCTAGAGGAGAAAGGTCACCCCTCCACTTT. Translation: CSARGERSPLHF.

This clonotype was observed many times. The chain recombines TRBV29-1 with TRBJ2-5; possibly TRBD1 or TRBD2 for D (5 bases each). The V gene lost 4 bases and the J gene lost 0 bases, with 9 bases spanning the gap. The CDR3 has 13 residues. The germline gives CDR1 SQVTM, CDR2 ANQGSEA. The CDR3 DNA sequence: TGCAGCGTTGTGGGACGGAACCAAGAGACCCAGTACTTC. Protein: CSVVGRNQETQYF.

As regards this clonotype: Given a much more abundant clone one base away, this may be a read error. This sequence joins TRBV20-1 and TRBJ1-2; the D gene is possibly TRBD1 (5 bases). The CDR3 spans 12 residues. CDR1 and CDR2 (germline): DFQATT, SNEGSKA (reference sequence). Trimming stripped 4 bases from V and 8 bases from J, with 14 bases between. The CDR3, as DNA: TGCAGTGCTACCTCCGGGACGCCCGGCTACACCTTC. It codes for CSATSGTPGYTF.

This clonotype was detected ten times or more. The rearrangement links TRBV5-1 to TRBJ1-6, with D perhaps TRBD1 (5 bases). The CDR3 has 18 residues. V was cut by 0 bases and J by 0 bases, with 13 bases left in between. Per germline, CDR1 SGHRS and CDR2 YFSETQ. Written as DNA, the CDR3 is TGCGCCAGCAGCTTGGTGGGGCGACAGAGCTCCTATAATTCACCCCTCCACTTT. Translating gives CASSLVGRQSSYNSPLHF.

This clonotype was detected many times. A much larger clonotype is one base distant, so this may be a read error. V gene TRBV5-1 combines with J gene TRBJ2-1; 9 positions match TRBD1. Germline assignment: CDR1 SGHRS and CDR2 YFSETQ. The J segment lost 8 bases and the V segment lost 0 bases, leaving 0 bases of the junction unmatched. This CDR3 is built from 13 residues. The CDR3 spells CASSLGQGDEQFF. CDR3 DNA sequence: TGCGCCAGCAGCTTGGGACAGGGGGATGAGCAGTTCTTC.

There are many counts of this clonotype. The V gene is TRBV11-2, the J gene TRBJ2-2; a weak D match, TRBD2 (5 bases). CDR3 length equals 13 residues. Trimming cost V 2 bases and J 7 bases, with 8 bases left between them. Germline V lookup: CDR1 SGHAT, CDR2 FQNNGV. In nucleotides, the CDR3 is TGTGCCAGCAGCTTAACGGGGAACGGGGAGCTGTTTTTT. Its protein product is CASSLTGNGELFF.

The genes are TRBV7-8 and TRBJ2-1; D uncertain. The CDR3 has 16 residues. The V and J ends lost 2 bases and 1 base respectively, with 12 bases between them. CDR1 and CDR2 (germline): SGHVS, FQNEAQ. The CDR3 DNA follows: TGTGCCAGCAGCTTAATGAGCCCTACGTCCTACAATGAGCAGTTCTTC. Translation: CASSLMSPTSYNEQFF.

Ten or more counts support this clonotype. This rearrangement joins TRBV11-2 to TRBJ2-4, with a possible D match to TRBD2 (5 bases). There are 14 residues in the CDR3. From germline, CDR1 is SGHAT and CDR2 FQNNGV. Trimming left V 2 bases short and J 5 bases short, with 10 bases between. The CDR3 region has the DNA TGTGCCAGCAGCTTAAGCGGTGCTGAAAACATTCAGTACTTC. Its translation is CASSLSGAENIQYF.

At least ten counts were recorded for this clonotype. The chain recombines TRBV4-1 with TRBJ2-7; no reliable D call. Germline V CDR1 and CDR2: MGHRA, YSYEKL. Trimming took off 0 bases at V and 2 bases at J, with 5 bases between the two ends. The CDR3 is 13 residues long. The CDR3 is CASSQDQPYEQYF. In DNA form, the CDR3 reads TGCGCCAGCAGCCAAGATCAACCCTACGAGCAGTACTTC.

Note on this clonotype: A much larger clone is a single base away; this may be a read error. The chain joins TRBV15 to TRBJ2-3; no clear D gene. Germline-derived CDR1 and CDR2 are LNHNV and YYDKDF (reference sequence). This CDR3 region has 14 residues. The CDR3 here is CATSRGVGSDTQYF. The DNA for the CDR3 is TGTGCTACCAGCAGAGGAGTGGGGTCTGATACGCAGTATTTT.